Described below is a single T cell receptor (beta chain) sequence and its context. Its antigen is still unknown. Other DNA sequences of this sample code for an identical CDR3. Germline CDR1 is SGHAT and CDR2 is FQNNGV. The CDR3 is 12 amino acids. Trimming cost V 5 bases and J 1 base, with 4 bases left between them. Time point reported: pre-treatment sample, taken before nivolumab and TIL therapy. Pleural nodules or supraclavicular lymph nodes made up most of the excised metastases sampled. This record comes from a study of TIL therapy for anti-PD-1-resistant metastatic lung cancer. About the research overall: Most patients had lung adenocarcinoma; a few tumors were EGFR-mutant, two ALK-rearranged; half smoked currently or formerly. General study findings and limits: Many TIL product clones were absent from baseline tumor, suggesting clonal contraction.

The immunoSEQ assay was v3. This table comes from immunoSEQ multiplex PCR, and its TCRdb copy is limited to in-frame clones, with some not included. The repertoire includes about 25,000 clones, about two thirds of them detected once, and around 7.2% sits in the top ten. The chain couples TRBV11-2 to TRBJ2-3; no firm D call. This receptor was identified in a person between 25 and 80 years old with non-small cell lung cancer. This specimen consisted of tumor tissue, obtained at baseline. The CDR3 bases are TGTGCCAGCAGCCGGGGCACAGATACGCAGTATTTT. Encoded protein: CASSRGTDTQYF.